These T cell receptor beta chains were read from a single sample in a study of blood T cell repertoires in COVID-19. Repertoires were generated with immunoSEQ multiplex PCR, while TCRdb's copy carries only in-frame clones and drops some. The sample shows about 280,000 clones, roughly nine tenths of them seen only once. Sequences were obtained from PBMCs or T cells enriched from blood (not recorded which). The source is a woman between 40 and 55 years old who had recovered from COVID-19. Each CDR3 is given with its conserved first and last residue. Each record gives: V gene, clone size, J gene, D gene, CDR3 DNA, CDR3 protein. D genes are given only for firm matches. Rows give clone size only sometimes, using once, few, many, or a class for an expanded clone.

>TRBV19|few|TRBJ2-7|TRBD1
TGTGCCAGTAGTTTTGGACAGGCCTCCTACGAGCAGTACTTC
CASSFGQASYEQYF
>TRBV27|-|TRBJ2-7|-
TGTGCCAGCAACAGAGATGGGTCGAAGGGAGCGGCCTACGAGCAGTACTTC
CASNRDGSKGAAYEQYF
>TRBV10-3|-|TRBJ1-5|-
TGTGCCATCAGTACGGGTAGCGGGGCGACCTATAGCAATCAGCCCCAGCATTTT
CAISTGSGATYSNQPQHF
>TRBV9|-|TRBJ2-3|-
TGTGCCAGCAGCGTAGAGGGGGTAAGAGATACGCAGTATTTT
CASSVEGVRDTQYF
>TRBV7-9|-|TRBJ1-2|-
TGTGCCAGCAGCTTGACAGGCCTTAACTATGGCTACACCTTC
CASSLTGLNYGYTF
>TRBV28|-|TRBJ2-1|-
TGTGCCAGCAGTTTAGATCCTCCAGAACAGAATGAGCAGTTCTTC
CASSLDPPEQNEQFF
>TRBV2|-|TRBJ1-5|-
TGTGCCAGCAGTGCCTTCTCTAGAGGGCGCAATCAGCCCCAGCATTTT
CASSAFSRGRNQPQHF
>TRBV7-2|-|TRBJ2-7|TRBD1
TGTGCCAGCAGCTCCGGGGACAGGGCCTACGAGCAGTACTTC
CASSSGDRAYEQYF
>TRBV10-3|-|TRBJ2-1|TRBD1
TGTGCCATCAGTGAGTCCCGGGACAGGAGCAATGAGCAGTTCTTC
CAISESRDRSNEQFF
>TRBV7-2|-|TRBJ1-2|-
TGTGCCAGCAGCTTAGGTGGGGGCGGCTACACCTTC
CASSLGGGGYTF
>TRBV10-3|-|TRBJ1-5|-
TGTGCCATCAGTGAGTCTGGGCAGAGCAATCAGCCCCAGCATTTT
CAISESGQSNQPQHF
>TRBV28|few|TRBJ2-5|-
TGTGCCAGCAGTCCATCTCTGGGACTCGGGAGCCTAGAGACCCAGTACTTC
CASSPSLGLGSLETQYF
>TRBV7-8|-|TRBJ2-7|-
TGTGCCAGCAGCTTAAGGGGTTACGAGCAGTACTTC
CASSLRGYEQYF
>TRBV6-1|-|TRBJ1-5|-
TGTGCCAGCAGTGAAACAGGAGTGGATCAGCCCCAGCATTTT
CASSETGVDQPQHF
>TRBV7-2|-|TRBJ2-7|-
TGTGCCAGCAGCTTAGACTTCACAGGGTTCTACGAGCAGTACTTC
CASSLDFTGFYEQYF
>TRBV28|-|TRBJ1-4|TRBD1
TGTGCCAGCAGTTTACGGCAGGGGGGAAATGAAAAACTGTTTTTT
CASSLRQGGNEKLFF
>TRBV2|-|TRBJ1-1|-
TGTGCCAGCAGTGAGAGTAGGGGGGGCACTGAAGCTTTCTTT
CASSESRGGTEAFF
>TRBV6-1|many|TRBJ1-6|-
TGTGCCAGCAGTGAAGTGGAGTCGCGCTTTAATTCACCCCTCCACTTT
CASSEVESRFNSPLHF
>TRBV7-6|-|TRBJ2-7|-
TGTGCCAGCAGCCCTAGGGGACTTAAAGCCTACGAGCAGTACTTC
CASSPRGLKAYEQYF
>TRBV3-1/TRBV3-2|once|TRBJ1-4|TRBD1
TGTGCCAGCACCCTCGGGACAGGGGCTGAAAAACTGTTTTTT
CASTLGTGAEKLFF